The 22 T cell receptor beta chains listed next were all sequenced from one sample in a study of T cells after yellow fever vaccination. Using its own MiXCR run on the 5' RACE reads, TCRdb lists one record per CDR3 protein. This sample has 100,000 to 150,000 distinct CDR3 sequences, with almost 9% found just once. Sequences were derived from CD8+ T cells sorted from PBMCs, sampled on the day of the yellow fever booster vaccination. These receptors originate from a man between 18 and 29 years old who received the YFV17D yellow fever vaccine.

The genes are TRBV10-3 and TRBJ2-3; unclear D gene. CDR1 is ENHRY, CDR2 SYGVKD, per germline. There are 14 residues in the CDR3. Trimming shortened V by 2 bases and J by 5 bases, and 11 bases separated the two germline ends. CDR3 amino acids: CAISEGNGEDTQYF. Written as DNA, the CDR3 is TGTGCCATCAGTGAGGGAAATGGGGAAGATACGCAGTATTTT.

The chain recombines TRBV11-2 with TRBJ2-2, with D unresolved. V was pared by 7 bases and J by 6 bases, with 12 bases between. The germline V gene encodes CDR1 SGHAT and CDR2 FQNNGV. The CDR3 contains 13 residues. The CDR3 protein is CASTQMWPGELFF. The CDR3 DNA sequence: TGTGCCAGCACTCAAATGTGGCCCGGGGAGCTGTTTTTT.

Only a few counts were recorded for this clonotype. The genes are TRBV12-3 or TRBV12-4 and TRBJ1-5; TRBD1 agrees at 9 bases. The CDR3 extends over 15 amino acids. Losses at the gene ends were 5 bases for V and 1 base for J; bases not matched to a gene: 3. The CDR3 spells CASSHRGLSNQPQHF. The CDR3 nucleotides read TGTGCCAGCAGTCACAGGGGGCTAAGCAATCAGCCCCAGCATTTT.

This clonotype was seen many times. The chain has TRBV4-1 and TRBJ1-5; 10 bases align to TRBD1. V shed 4 bases and J 4 bases; nucleotides not matched to a gene: 4. Germline V gives CDR1 MGHRA, CDR2 YSYEKL. CDR3 length: 15 amino acids. The chain's CDR3 is CASSPDRGRNQPQHF. Written as DNA, the CDR3 is TGCGCCAGCAGCCCGGACAGGGGGAGGAATCAGCCCCAGCATTTT.

This clonotype was detected a few times. The V gene is TRBV20-1, the J gene TRBJ2-2, with 13 bases that match TRBD2. Germline values: CDR1 DFQATT, CDR2 SNEGSKA (reference sequence). The CDR3 is made up of 16 amino acids. The ends lost 0 bases at V and 10 bases at J; junction bases unmatched: 8. CDR3 region: CSARDRTSGGDAELFF. CDR3 coding DNA: TGCAGTGCTAGAGATCGAACTAGCGGGGGGGACGCGGAGCTGTTTTTT.

The rearrangement links TRBV7-6 to TRBJ2-7; weak D call: TRBD1 (6 bases). V shed 2 bases and J shed 4 bases, with 15 bases lying between them. Germline CDR1 SGHVS, CDR2 FNYEAQ. CDR3 length equals 15 residues. CDR3 bases: TGTGCCAGCAGCTTATTTCGGGACACAAAATACGAGCAGTACTTC. This encodes CASSLFRDTKYEQYF. The full variable domain, completed using reference TRBV7-6 and TRBJ2-7, is GAGVSQSPRYKVTKRGQDVALRCDPISGHVSLYWYRQALGQGPEFLTYFNYEAQQDKSGLPNDRFSAERPEGSISTLTIQRTEQRDSAMYRCASSLFRDTKYEQYFGPGTRLTVT.

In its sample, this clonotype was seen many times. The chain links TRBV6-5 to TRBJ1-2, with D perhaps TRBD1 (5 bases). The CDR3 spans 18 residues. Trimming removed 6 bases from V and 0 bases from J, with 23 bases in between. Germline CDR1 is MNHEY and CDR2 is SVGAGI. CDR3 residues: CASSRVVREGVANYGYTF. The CDR3 region has the DNA TGTGCCAGCAGCCGGGTTGTAAGGGAAGGGGTCGCTAACTATGGCTACACCTTC.

This clonotype was detected a few times. The V call is TRBV7-9, the J call TRBJ2-1; 12 nucleotides align to TRBD1. The junction had 12 bases not matched to a gene; V was cut back by 3 bases and J by 6 bases. The CDR3 is 18 amino acids. CDR1 and CDR2 from the germline V gene are SEHNR and FQNEAQ (reference sequence). The CDR3 coding sequence is TGTGCCAGCAGCTTTTCAAGGTCGCGGGACAGGGGGCTCAATGAGCAGTTCTTC. Protein sequence: CASSFSRSRDRGLNEQFF.

This chain links TRBV5-1 with TRBJ2-7; 8 bases agree with TRBD1. The CDR3 is 14 amino acids. CDR1 and CDR2 from the germline V gene are SGHRS and YFSETQ. J lost 5 bases, V lost 8 bases, and 12 bases had no gene match. CDR3 sequence: CASSPGQGGNEQYF. The CDR3 DNA follows: TGCGCCAGTAGCCCCGGACAGGGCGGGAACGAGCAGTACTTC. The full variable domain, with the rest looked up from reference TRBV5-1 and TRBJ2-7, is KAGVTQTPRYLIKTRGQQVTLSCSPISGHRSVSWYQQTPGQGLQFLFEYFSETQRNKGNFPGRFSGRQFSNSRSEMNVSTLELGDSALYLCASSPGQGGNEQYFGPGTRLTVT.

This clonotype was seen repeatedly, ten times or more. This chain uses TRBV5-5 with TRBJ2-3; D call uncertain. The CDR3 extends over 15 amino acids. Between the trimmed V and J ends, which lost 0 bases and 1 base, there was a span of 9 bases. The germline CDR1 and CDR2 sequences are SGHKS and YYEKEE (reference sequence). In nucleotides, the CDR3 is TGTGCCAGCAGCTTGGGGGGTCGGGGCACAGATACGCAGTATTTT. It translates to CASSLGGRGTDTQYF.

This clonotype appeared a few times. V and J are TRBV9 and TRBJ2-6, with 8 bases identical to TRBD1. Trimming cost V 2 bases and J 7 bases; bases outside gene matches: 2. Germline loops: CDR1 SGDLS, CDR2 YYNGEE. The CDR3 runs 14 residues. CDR3: CASSVGQGANVLTF. The CDR3 DNA reads TGTGCCAGCAGCGTCGGACAGGGCGCCAACGTCCTGACTTTC.

This chain joins TRBV7-2 and TRBJ1-1; D ambiguous. The CDR3 is 16 amino acids. Germline CDR1 reads SGHTA; CDR2 reads FQGNSA. V lost 0 bases and J 0 bases, leaving 11 bases between the germline ends. The CDR3 reads CASSLARGNMNTEAFF. CDR3 nucleotides: TGTGCCAGCAGCTTAGCGCGCGGGAACATGAACACTGAAGCTTTCTTT.

This clonotype was observed a few times. This chain uses TRBV11-1 with TRBJ2-3, with D possibly TRBD2 on 5 matching bases. The CDR3 has 18 residues. Germline V gene lookup returns CDR1 SGHAT and CDR2 FQDESV (reference sequence). Trimming pared 5 bases from V and 5 bases from J, leaving 26 bases between. CDR3 coding DNA: TGTGCCAGCAGCACAGAGCATCCGGGATACACTCTCGGAGATACGCAGTATTTT. Its translation: CASSTEHPGYTLGDTQYF.

This clonotype came up a few times. The chain recombines TRBV4-2 with TRBJ1-2; 9 nucleotides match TRBD1. Germline V lookup: CDR1 LGHNA, CDR2 YNFKEQ. Germline trimming cut 0 bases from V and 4 bases from J; bases unmatched to any gene: 15. This CDR3 spans 19 amino acids. The CDR3 nucleotides are TGTGCCAGCAGCCAAGAGGTAGCACAGGGGGCTACCGGTGGCTATGGCTACACCTTC. This translates into CASSQEVAQGATGGYGYTF.

V gene TRBV6-2 or TRBV6-3 combines with J gene TRBJ2-3; tentatively, D is TRBD1 (5 bases). Trimming took off 5 bases at V and 11 bases at J, with 11 bases between the two ends. Germline V CDR1 and CDR2: MNHEY, SVGEGT. The CDR3 length is 11 residues. CDR3 sequence reads: CASSPGQGQYF. The DNA for the CDR3 is TGTGCCAGCAGTCCTGGTCAGGGGCAGTATTTT.

This chain links TRBV4-3 with TRBJ2-3, with D perhaps TRBD2 (7 bases). V lost 4 bases, J lost 1 base, and 12 bases lay in between. The CDR3 extends over 15 amino acids. CDR1 is LGHNA, CDR2 YSLEER, per germline. This CDR3 is CASSPKGGRTDTQYF. CDR3 bases: TGCGCCAGCAGCCCCAAGGGGGGGCGCACAGATACGCAGTATTTT.

This clonotype was seen a handful of times. The chain uses TRBV11-2 and TRBJ2-7; no firm D call. Germline V gene lookup returns CDR1 SGHAT and CDR2 FQNNGV. CDR3 length equals 12 residues. The ends were cut back, 1 base at V and 7 bases at J, with 8 bases in the middle. CDR3 amino acids: CASSLGVGEQYV. In DNA, the CDR3 is TGTGCCAGCAGCTTAGGGGTGGGAGAGCAGTACGTC.

This clonotype occurred a few times. V is TRBV2 and J is TRBJ2-3; 8 bases line up with TRBD1. With V trimmed by 10 bases and J by 8 bases, 17 bases remained unmatched. The germline V gene has CDR1 SNHLY and CDR2 FYNNEI. CDR3 length equals 15 residues. The CDR3 bases are TGTGCCAACAATCCCCGGGACAGGCGGCCAGGTACGCAGTATTTT. Amino acids: CANNPRDRRPGTQYF. The variable domain in full, completed from reference TRBV2 and TRBJ2-3, reads EPEVTQTPSHQVTQMGQEVILRCVPISNHLYFYWYRQILGQKVEFLVSFYNNEISEKSEIFDDQFSVERPDGSNFTLKIRSTKLEDSAMYFCANNPRDRRPGTQYFGPGTRLTVL.

This clonotype was observed many times. The chain combines TRBV10-3 with TRBJ1-4, with D perhaps matching TRBD1 (5 bases). Germline CDR1 and CDR2: ENHRY and SYGVKD. CDR3 size: 12 residues. The germline V and J ends were trimmed by 10 bases and 5 bases, with 11 bases remaining between them. CDR3: CASGHFNEKLFF. The CDR3 DNA follows: TGTGCCAGCGGACACTTCAATGAAAAACTGTTTTTT.

The rearrangement uses TRBV7-2 and TRBJ2-3, with D unclear. The CDR3 has 14 amino acids. V was clipped by 5 bases and J by 4 bases, with 13 bases between them. The germline CDR1 and CDR2 sequences are SGHTA and FQGNSA. The DNA for the CDR3 is TGTGCCAGCAGCCCCCTAACGGGTCCAGATACGCAGTATTTT. It translates to CASSPLTGPDTQYF.

The genes are TRBV19 and TRBJ2-1; tentative D call: TRBD2 (6 bases). V was pared by 3 bases and J by 4 bases, with 13 bases between. Germline-derived CDR1 and CDR2 are LNHDA and SQIVND (reference sequence). This CDR3 is built from 15 residues. The CDR3 is CASSMGRRGYNEQFF. The DNA of the CDR3 is TGTGCCAGTAGTATGGGTAGGAGGGGATACAATGAGCAGTTCTTC.

In its sample, this clonotype was seen a few times. The gene calls are TRBV29-1 and TRBJ2-2, with 8 bases lining up with TRBD1. Losses at the gene ends were 7 bases for V and 0 bases for J; bases not matched to a gene: 1. Germline V lookup: CDR1 SQVTM, CDR2 ANQGSEA. The CDR3 extends over 13 amino acids. CDR3 DNA sequence: TGCAGCGCGGGACAGGCGAACACCGGGGAGCTGTTTTTT. Encoded protein: CSAGQANTGELFF.